This T cell receptor beta chain was recovered during a study of blood T cell repertoires in COVID-19. All enrollees were roughly 18 to 95 years old and from 25 or so US areas. Participant-given clinical history determined each cohort assignment. Data came from immunoSEQ multiplex PCR; TCRdb stores just in-frame clones and leaves some out. The profile shows some 460,000 clones, about 85% of them singletons. This CDR3 has 16 residues. Trimming left V 0 bases short and J 4 bases short, with 14 bases between. Germline V gene sequence: CDR1 LGHNA, CDR2 YSLEER. The chain is built from TRBV4-3 and TRBJ2-3, with D maybe TRBD2 (6 bases). Material for sequencing was PBMCs or T cells enriched from blood (not recorded which). This receptor was taken from a young woman with acute COVID-19. CDR3 loop: CASSQDWDTGADTQYF. The CDR3 region has the DNA TGCGCCAGCAGCCAAGATTGGGATACGGGGGCAGATACGCAGTATTTT.